This T cell receptor beta chain was retrieved from a study of post-analysis software for immune sequencing data. Findings of the study overall: Compared with controls, patients showed significantly lower normalized Chao1 diversity. The study found TRBV5-6, TRBV5-1 and TRBV20-1 among roughly 5 TRBV segments more frequent in patients than controls.

Unique-molecular-identifier-tagged TCR beta cDNA libraries were used. TCRdb used MiXCR to reprocess the PCR reads, holding one entry per CDR3 protein. In the table there are around 700,000 distinct CDR3 sequences, approximately 59% of which are singletons. Germline values: CDR1 MNHEY, CDR2 SVGAGI. Trimming removed 5 bases from V and 0 bases from J; junction bases left unmatched: 4. This CDR3 has 14 residues. Worth noting for this clonotype: The antigen is not known.

The rearrangement uses TRBV6-5 and TRBJ2-7; 7 bases are a match to TRBD1. The sequence derives from a girl aged 2-10 years with multiple sclerosis. What was sequenced was blood. This CDR3 reads CASSRGQVSYEQYF. Written as DNA, the CDR3 is TGTGCCAGCAGTCGCGGACAGGTCTCCTACGAGCAGTACTTC.